This TCR beta chain was sequenced in a study of blood T cell repertoires in COVID-19. Background on the study: The United States, Italy and Spain provided the acute and convalescent COVID-19 samples. The analysed material was cDNA or gDNA that came from T cells, B-cell-depleted T cells, or PBMCs.

This clone was counted once. In the original analysis: Nucleated cell number was recorded as an estimate derived from reference gene primer amplification. TCRdb's copy holds only in-frame clones and misses some; the assay was immunoSEQ multiplex PCR. V and J calls and clone size are those listed in that table; D and trimming were worked out from the DNA. The sample has 130,000 to 150,000 clones, roughly 90% seen once. Sequencing was done on a sample of peripheral blood. This clonotype originated in a human donor in a cohort sampled during active COVID-19.

The CDR3 region is CASSEFRLGNTIYF. The CDR3 region has the DNA TGTGCCAGCAGTGAATTTAGACTCGGAAACACCATATATTTT. The chain joins TRBV25-1 to TRBJ1-3; no definite D call. The CDR3 is 14 amino acids. V lost 1 base, J lost 4 bases, and 8 bases lay in between. Germline lookup yields CDR1 MGHDK and CDR2 SYGVNS.